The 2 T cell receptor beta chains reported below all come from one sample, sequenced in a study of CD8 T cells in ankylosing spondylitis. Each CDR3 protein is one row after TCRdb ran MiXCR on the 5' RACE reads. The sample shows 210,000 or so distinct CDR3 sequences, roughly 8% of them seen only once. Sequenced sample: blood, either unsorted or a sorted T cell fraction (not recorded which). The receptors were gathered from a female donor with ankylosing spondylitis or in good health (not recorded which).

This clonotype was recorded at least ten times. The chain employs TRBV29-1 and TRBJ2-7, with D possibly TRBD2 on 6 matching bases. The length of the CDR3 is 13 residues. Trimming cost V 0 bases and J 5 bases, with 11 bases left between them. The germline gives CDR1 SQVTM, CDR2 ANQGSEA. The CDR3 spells CSVEDRRVDEQYF. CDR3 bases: TGCAGCGTTGAAGATCGGAGGGTCGACGAGCAGTACTTC.

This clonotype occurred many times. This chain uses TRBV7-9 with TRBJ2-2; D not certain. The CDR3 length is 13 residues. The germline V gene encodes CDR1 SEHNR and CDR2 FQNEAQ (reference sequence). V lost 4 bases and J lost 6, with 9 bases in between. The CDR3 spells CASSSPMAGELFF. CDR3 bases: TGTGCCAGCAGCTCTCCGATGGCCGGGGAGCTGTTTTTT.